This T cell receptor beta chain is drawn from a study of blood T cell repertoires in COVID-19. Trimming took 1 base from V and 9 from J; bases not matched to a gene: 8. CDR3 length: 14 residues. Germline CDR1 is GTSNPN and CDR2 is SVGIG (reference sequence). Sequenced by immunoSEQ multiplex PCR; TCRdb stores in-frame clones only, minus some. The data contain approximately 150,000 clones, more than 75% of them seen just once; the ten biggest clones take up approximately 6%. This receptor was obtained from a middle-aged man who had recovered from COVID-19. Sequencing was carried out using PBMCs or T cells enriched from blood (not recorded which). The chain has TRBV30 and TRBJ2-1; 8 nucleotides match TRBD1. In DNA, the CDR3 is TGTGCCTGGAGTGGGACAGGGCCTCTCGTTGAGCAGTTCTTC. It encodes CAWSGTGPLVEQFF.